This T cell receptor (beta chain) was sequenced for a study of blood T cell repertoires in COVID-19. About the study: Some COVID-19 samples were acute and others convalescent; all came from the United States, Italy and Spain. Nucleic acid was either cDNA or gDNA, and it came from T cells, B-cell-depleted T cells, or PBMCs.

In the authors' workflow: The authors estimated nucleated cell counts from reference gene primer amplification. Sequencing used immunoSEQ multiplex PCR; TCRdb keeps in-frame clones, though not all of them. That table supplies the V and J calls and clone size; D and trimming were determined from the DNA. This table holds around 260,000 clones, under 90% found once. The CDR3 contains 14 residues. Germline V gives CDR1 ENHRY, CDR2 SYGVKD. J was trimmed by 1 base and V by 6 bases; bases with no gene match: 5. This sequence joins TRBV10-3 and TRBJ1-1; TRBD1 matches 7 bases. The specimen was peripheral blood. The sequence was collected from a woman in her 50s who had recovered from COVID-19. CDR3 in DNA: TGTGCCATCAGACAACAGGGGAGGAACACTGAAGCTTTCTTT. This gives the protein CAIRQQGRNTEAFF.